This T cell receptor (beta chain) was found in a study of blood T cell repertoires in COVID-19. TCRdb's table, derived via immunoSEQ multiplex PCR, lists solely in-frame clones and lacks some. The table records about 190,000 clones, roughly four fifths of them present only once. There are 18 residues in the CDR3. Deletions cut 3 bases from V and 4 bases from J, with 24 bases between. Germline CDR1 is SEHNR and CDR2 is FQNEAQ (reference sequence). The receptor was isolated from a woman in her 50s with acute or convalescent COVID-19. Source material: peripheral blood. The rearrangement uses TRBV7-9 and TRBJ1-2; D perhaps matches TRBD1 (5 bases). In nucleotides, the CDR3 is TGTGCCAGCAGCTTCGAAGGCGGGGCTCCCTTGGGTATCTATGGCTACACCTTC. Protein: CASSFEGGAPLGIYGYTF.